This is a list of T cell receptor beta chains from one sample in a study of early T cells in non-severe SARS-CoV-2 infection. TCRdb itself ran the 5' RACE reads through MiXCR, one entry per CDR3 protein. The table includes 40,000 to 45,000 distinct CDR3 sequences, approximately 6.1% detected once. The sequencing used whole blood, collected at baseline. The receptor set was obtained from an adult who was a healthcare worker with PCR-confirmed SARS-CoV-2 infection or an uninfected control (not recorded which). Each CDR3 is given with its conserved first and last residue. Fields, in order: D gene, J gene, V gene, clone size, CDR3 DNA, CDR3 protein. The D gene is left open where the match is weak. Expanded clones get a size class; other rows say once, few or many, or leave the size out.

>NA|TRBJ2-7|TRBV28|few
TGTGCCAGCAGCTCAGGGAAAGACGAGCAGTACTTC
CASSSGKDEQYF
>TRBD1|TRBJ2-2|TRBV7-2|many
TGTGCCAGCAGCTGGAAGACAGGGACCACCGGGGAGCTGTTTTTT
CASSWKTGTTGELFF
>TRBD1|TRBJ1-4|TRBV7-9|few
TGTGCCAGCAGCTCCACAGGGGGGAGTGAAAAACTGTTTTTT
CASSSTGGSEKLFF
>TRBD2|TRBJ2-7|TRBV4-2|many
TGTGCCAGCAGCCAGTTACCGACTAGCGGGATGAACGAGCAGTACTTC
CASSQLPTSGMNEQYF
>NA|TRBJ1-3|TRBV18|NA
TGTGCCAGCTCACCAGCGGGAGGAAACACCATATATTTT
CASSPAGGNTIYF
>TRBD2|TRBJ2-1|TRBV12-3/TRBV12-4|NA
TGTGCCAGCACCCAAGGACTAGCGGGGGGGAATGAGCAGTTCTTC
CASTQGLAGGNEQFF
>NA|TRBJ2-2|TRBV11-1|many
TGTGCCAGCAGCTTAGTTGGGGGCCCCGGGGAGCTGTTTTTT
CASSLVGGPGELFF
>NA|TRBJ1-1|TRBV10-3|many
TGTGCCACCTCAGGCCTAATGAACACTGAAGCTTTCTTT
CATSGLMNTEAFF
>TRBD1|TRBJ1-6|TRBV7-9|many
TGTGCCAGCAGCCGGACAGGGGGCATGTCACCCCTCCACTTT
CASSRTGGMSPLHF
>NA|TRBJ2-2|TRBV9|many
TGTGCCAGCAGCGTACCCGACGAGGGGGCGAACACCGGGGAGCTGTTTTTT
CASSVPDEGANTGELFF
>NA|TRBJ2-1|TRBV7-2|NA
TGTGCCAGCAGCATGAAACAGGGGAGGGATGAGCAGTTCTTC
CASSMKQGRDEQFF
>NA|TRBJ2-3|TRBV29-1|few
TGCAGCGTTGATCGGATTCGGGGAGGCACAGATACGCAGTATTTT
CSVDRIRGGTDTQYF
>NA|TRBJ2-2|TRBV7-9|NA
TGTGCCAGCCGCCGGGACCTCACCGGGGAGCTGTTTTTT
CASRRDLTGELFF
>TRBD2|TRBJ2-7|TRBV7-9|once
TGTGCCAGCAGCTCCCAACGCCGGGAGGGGGAGCAGTACTTC
CASSSQRREGEQYF
>TRBD2|TRBJ2-5|TRBV7-2|few
TGTGCCAGCAGCCCAGGACTAGCCCAAGAGACCCAGTACTTC
CASSPGLAQETQYF
>NA|TRBJ2-3|TRBV10-2|NA
TGCGCCAGCAGTGAGGGGGCTAGCGGCACAGATACGCAGTATTTT
CASSEGASGTDTQYF
>TRBD1|TRBJ2-4|TRBV11-3|few
TGTGCCAGCAGCTTAGGAAGGACAGGGAAGGACATTCAGTACTTC
CASSLGRTGKDIQYF
>TRBD2|TRBJ2-3|TRBV11-2|few
TGTGCCAGCAGCTCCCTTTATGGGGGGGCAGATACGCAGTATTTT
CASSSLYGGADTQYF